The source of this T cell receptor beta chain is a study of blood T cells in healthy people across ages. CDR1 SGHTA and CDR2 FQGTGA come from the germline V gene. With 3 bases removed from V and 3 bases from J, the gap between germline ends came to 11 bases. The CDR3 runs 14 residues. Donors were systemically healthy Caucasian individuals from Russia aged 6 to 90 years. The sample, about 10 milliliters of peripheral blood, was drawn from each donor. A J-beta primer mix and a sample-barcoded 5' primer were used in a second PCR of roughly 7 to 12 cycles. TCRdb reanalysed the 5' RACE reads using MiXCR and keeps one entry per CDR3 protein. Among some 1.6 million distinct CDR3 sequences listed, roughly a third were seen once.

This clonotype originated in a young woman in good health. The chain recombines TRBV7-3 with TRBJ2-5; D is unclear. Sequencing used blood. The CDR3 bases are TGTGCCAGCAGCTTGAGAAGGCTAAAAGAGACCCAGTACTTC. Translation: CASSLRRLKETQYF.